This T cell receptor (beta chain) is from a study of CD8 T cells in ankylosing spondylitis. Whole-study findings and limits: Clones tied to disease were said to be significantly enriched in matched ankylosing spondylitis synovial fluid. Several highly homologous variants made up a TCR beta motif, and this motif appeared characteristic of ankylosing spondylitis blood. Prior work had noted some motif variants in reactive arthritis blood and synovial fluid. Peripheral blood held disease-linked clones only at relatively low frequency, and these were CD8+.

V shed 2 bases and J shed 5 bases, with 7 bases lying between them. Germline V gene sequence: CDR1 SGHTA, CDR2 FQGTGA. This CDR3 has 13 residues. Comment on this clonotype: Its antigen is still unknown.

TCR beta libraries were made by quantitative 5'-RACE with molecular barcodes. A single record per CDR3 protein comes from TCRdb applying MiXCR to the 5' RACE reads. The profile shows hundreds of thousands of distinct CDR3 sequences, 12% of them singletons. The specimen was blood, either unsorted or a sorted T cell fraction (not recorded which). The TCR sequence derives from a male donor with ankylosing spondylitis. V is TRBV7-3 and J is TRBJ1-5; D remains ambiguous. The CDR3 region is CASSLSLYQPQHF. The CDR3 region has the DNA TGTGCCAGCAGCTTATCCTTATATCAGCCCCAGCATTTT.